This paragraph reports one TCR beta chain. The target of this receptor is not known. Base qualities are not at hand, and no much larger clone is one base apart. RNA was extracted using the RNeasy kit, and roughly 0.5 to 1 microgram was reverse transcribed with random hexamers. The immunoSEQ multiplex PCR assay, covering 54 Vbeta and 13 Jbeta segments, was used to amplify TCR beta CDR3 regions. PCR amplification bias was corrected using a synthetic template baseline for primer optimization and computational correction. The authors processed their data as follows. Only productive sequences were kept, with reads annotated to V, D and J genes according to IMGT and analyzed in immunoSEQ Analyzer. Clonality was calculated as one minus the Shannon entropy normalized by log2 of the number of productive unique sequences. For each patient and control, public and private clones were evaluated within the 100 most prevalent clones. Clones were defined as Susac-specific when absent from the healthy and MS cohorts, from about 1,100 published viral clones and from other ImmuneACCESS disease sequences. In TCRdb, the public reads were trimmed at Q25 with fastp and aligned with MiXCR, with productive beta chains retained. Every CDR3 protein is listed once, alongside the most common genes and DNA of its rows. The V and J calls follow TCRdb's processing rather than the paper's. The table for this sample lists some 160,000 distinct CDR3 sequences; more than 90% of them were counted only once. The top ten clonotypes cover less than 0.085% of the sample.

The data belong to a study of CD8 T cells in Susac syndrome (dated by TCRdb to 2018 to 2020). In the study overall: Among the sequenced Susac syndrome patients, roughly six had clinically active disease and roughly 8 were in clinical remission. Whether CD8+ T cell activation and differentiation in Susac syndrome was antigen driven was tested using repertoire sequencing. At the time of blood withdrawal, Susac syndrome patients were either therapy-naive, taking corticosteroids (with some also receiving IVIg), or on IVIg alone.

Peripheral blood CD8+ and CD4+ T cells from healthy donors, Susac syndrome patients and multiple sclerosis patients were profiled by high-throughput TCR beta sequencing. The Susac syndrome patients fulfilled recently defined diagnostic criteria for definite or probable disease. Bulk CD8+ and CD4+ T cells were purified magnetically by negative isolation, whereas CD8+ TEMRA cells were enriched by FACS. Blood was drawn into EDTA tubes, processed within 24 hours, and PBMCs were isolated by density gradient centrifugation. PBMCs intended for TCR sequencing were frozen in liquid nitrogen and were later thawed in a 37 degrees C water bath. A purity of at least 90% was achieved for sorted or isolated CD4+, CD8+ and CD8+ TEMRA cells. General conclusions and limits of the study: The CD4+ T cell repertoire of patients with Susac syndrome showed no detectable clonal expansion. The number of individuals in the TCR sequencing and HLA analysis was recognized as being relatively small.

As encoded in the germline V gene, CDR1 is MGHRA while CDR2 is YSYEKL. V is trimmed back by 3 bases and J by 7 bases, and the junction contains 13 bases that no gene match accounts for. From cysteine to phenylalanine, the CDR3 is 16 amino acids long. Only CDR3 DNA remains: 48 bases, in frame from the first base. The source is a human donor with Susac syndrome. Sequencing was carried out using CD4+ T cells from PBMCs. The chain couples TRBV4-1 to TRBJ2-3, with 7 central nucleotides matching TRBD2. The bases read TGCGCCAGCAGCCACCCTGGCTCCCTAGCGGTGAATACGCAGTATTTT. This yields the protein CASSHPGSLAVNTQYF.